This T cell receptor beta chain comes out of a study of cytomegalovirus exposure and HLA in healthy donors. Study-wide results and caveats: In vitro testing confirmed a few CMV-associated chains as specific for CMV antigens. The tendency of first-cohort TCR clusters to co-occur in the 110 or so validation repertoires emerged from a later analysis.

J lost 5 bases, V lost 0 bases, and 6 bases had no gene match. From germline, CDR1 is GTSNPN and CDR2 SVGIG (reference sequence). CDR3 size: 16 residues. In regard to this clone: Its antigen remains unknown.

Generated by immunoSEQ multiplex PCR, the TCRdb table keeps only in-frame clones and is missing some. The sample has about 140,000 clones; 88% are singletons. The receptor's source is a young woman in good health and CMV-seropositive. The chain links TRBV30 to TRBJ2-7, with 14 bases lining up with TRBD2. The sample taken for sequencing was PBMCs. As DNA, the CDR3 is TGTGCCTGGAGTGTACGGGGGACTAGCGGGAGAAACGAGCAGTACTTC. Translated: CAWSVRGTSGRNEQYF.